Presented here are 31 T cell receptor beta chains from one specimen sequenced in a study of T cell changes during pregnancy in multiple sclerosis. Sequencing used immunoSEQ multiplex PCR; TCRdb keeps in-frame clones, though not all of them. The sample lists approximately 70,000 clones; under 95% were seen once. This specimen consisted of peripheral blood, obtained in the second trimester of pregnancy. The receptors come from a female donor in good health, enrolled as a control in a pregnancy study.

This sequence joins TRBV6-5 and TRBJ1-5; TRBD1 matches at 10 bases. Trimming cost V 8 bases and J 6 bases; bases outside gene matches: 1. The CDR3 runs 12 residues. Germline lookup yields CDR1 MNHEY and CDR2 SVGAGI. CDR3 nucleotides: TGTGCCAGCTGGACAGGGGGTCAGCCCCAGCATTTT. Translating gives CASWTGGQPQHF.

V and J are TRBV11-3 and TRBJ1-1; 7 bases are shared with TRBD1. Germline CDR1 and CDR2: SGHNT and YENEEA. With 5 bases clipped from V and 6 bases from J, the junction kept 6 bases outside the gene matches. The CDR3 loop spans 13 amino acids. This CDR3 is CASSVGQVAEAFF. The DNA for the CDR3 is TGTGCCAGCAGCGTAGGACAGGTAGCTGAAGCTTTCTTT.

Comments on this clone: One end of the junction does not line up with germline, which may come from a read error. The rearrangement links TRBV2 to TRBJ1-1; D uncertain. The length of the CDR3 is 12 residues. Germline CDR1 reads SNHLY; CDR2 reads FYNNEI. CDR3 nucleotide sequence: TGTGCCAGCACCCTACTTGGGCCTGACGCTTTCTTT. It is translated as CASTLLGPDAFF.

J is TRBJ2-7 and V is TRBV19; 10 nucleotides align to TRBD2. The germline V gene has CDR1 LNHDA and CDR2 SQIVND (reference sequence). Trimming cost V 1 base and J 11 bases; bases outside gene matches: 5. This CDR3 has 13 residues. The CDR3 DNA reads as TGTGCCAGTAGTATAGGACTAGCGGGCGGAAAGTACTTC. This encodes CASSIGLAGGKYF.

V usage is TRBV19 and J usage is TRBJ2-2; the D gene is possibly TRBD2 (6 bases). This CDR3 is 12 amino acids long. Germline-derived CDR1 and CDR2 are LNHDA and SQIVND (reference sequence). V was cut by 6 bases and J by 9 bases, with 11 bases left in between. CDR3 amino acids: CASSLEGRELFF. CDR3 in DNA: TGTGCCAGTAGCCTGGAGGGCCGGGAGCTGTTTTTT.

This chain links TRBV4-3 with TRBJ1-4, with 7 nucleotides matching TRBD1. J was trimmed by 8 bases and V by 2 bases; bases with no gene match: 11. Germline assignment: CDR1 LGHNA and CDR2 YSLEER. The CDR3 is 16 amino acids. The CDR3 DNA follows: TGCGCCAGCAGCCAATGGGGTCAGGGGGGAGGAGAAAAACTGTTTTTT. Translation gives CASSQWGQGGGEKLFF.

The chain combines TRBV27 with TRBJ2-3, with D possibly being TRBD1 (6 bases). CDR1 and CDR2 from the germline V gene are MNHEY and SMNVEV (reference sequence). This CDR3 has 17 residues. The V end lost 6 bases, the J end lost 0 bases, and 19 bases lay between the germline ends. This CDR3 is CASSLLRDTTSTDTQYF. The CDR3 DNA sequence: TGTGCCAGCAGCCTATTAAGGGACACGACTAGCACAGATACGCAGTATTTT.

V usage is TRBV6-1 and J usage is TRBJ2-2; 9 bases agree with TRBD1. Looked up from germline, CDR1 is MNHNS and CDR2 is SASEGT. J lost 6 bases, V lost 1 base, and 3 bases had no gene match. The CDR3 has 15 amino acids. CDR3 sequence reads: CASSEEQGAAGELFF. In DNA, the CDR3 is TGTGCCAGCAGTGAAGAACAGGGGGCGGCCGGGGAGCTGTTTTTT.

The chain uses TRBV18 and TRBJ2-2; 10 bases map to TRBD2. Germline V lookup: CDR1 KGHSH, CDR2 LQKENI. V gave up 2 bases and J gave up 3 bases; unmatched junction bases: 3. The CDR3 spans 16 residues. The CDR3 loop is CASSPELAGYTGELFF. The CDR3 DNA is TGTGCCAGCTCACCAGAACTAGCGGGGTACACCGGGGAGCTGTTTTTT.

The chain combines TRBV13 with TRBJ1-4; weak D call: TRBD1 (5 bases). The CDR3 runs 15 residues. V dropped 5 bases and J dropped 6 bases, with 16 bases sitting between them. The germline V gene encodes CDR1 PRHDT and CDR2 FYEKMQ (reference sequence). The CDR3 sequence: CASSPRPGRDEKLFF. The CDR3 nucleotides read TGTGCCAGCAGCCCTCGCCCAGGGAGGGATGAAAAACTGTTTTTT.

Here the CDR3 reads CASKYRETHNEQFF. Here the CDR3 DNA reads TGTGCCAGTAAGTACAGGGAAACACACAATGAGCAGTTCTTC. This rearrangement joins TRBV19 to TRBJ2-1; D is perhaps TRBD1 (6 bases). Trimming removed 7 bases at V and 5 bases at J, with 15 bases between. The CDR3 is 14 amino acids. Germline assignment: CDR1 LNHDA and CDR2 SQIVND (reference sequence). The full variable domain, its missing parts supplied by reference TRBV19 and TRBJ2-1, is DGGITQSPKYLFRKEGQNVTLSCEQNLNHDAMYWYRQDPGQGLRLIYYSQIVNDFQKGDIAEGYSVSREKKESFPLTVTSAQKNPTAFYLCASKYRETHNEQFFGPGTRLTVL.

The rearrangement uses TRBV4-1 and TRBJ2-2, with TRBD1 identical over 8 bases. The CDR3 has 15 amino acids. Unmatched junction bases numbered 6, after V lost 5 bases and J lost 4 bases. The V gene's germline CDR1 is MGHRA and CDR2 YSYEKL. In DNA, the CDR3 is TGCGCCAGCAGCGTCCAACAGGGGGGCACCGGGGAGCTGTTTTTT. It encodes CASSVQQGGTGELFF.

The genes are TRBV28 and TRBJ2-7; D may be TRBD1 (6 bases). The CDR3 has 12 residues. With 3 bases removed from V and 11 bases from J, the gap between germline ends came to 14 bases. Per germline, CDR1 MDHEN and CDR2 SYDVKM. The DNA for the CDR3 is TGTGCCAGCAGTTTGCAATTCGGGACAAAGTACTTC. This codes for CASSLQFGTKYF.

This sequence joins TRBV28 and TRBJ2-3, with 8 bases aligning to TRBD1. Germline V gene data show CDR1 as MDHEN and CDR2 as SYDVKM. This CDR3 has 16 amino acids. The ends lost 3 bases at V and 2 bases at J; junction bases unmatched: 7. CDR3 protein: CASSFRYRGNTDTQYF. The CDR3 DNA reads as TGTGCCAGCAGTTTCAGATACAGGGGGAACACAGATACGCAGTATTTT.

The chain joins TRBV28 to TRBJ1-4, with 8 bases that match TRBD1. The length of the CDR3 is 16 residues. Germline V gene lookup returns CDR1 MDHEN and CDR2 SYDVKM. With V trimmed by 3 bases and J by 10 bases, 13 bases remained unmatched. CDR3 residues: CASSFPAGQVQGKLFF. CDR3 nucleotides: TGTGCCAGCAGTTTCCCCGCGGGACAGGTGCAGGGAAAACTGTTTTTT.

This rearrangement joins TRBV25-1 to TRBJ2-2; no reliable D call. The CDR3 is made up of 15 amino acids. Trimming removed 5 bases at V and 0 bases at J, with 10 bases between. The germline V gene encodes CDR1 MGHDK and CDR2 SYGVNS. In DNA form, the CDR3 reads TGTGCCAGCAGTAGAGGAACCGCGAACACCGGGGAGCTGTTTTTT. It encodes CASSRGTANTGELFF.

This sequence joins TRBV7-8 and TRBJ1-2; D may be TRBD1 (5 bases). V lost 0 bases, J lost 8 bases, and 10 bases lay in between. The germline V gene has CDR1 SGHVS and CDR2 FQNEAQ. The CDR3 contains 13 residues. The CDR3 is CASSLAGDWGYTF. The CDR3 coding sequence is TGTGCCAGCAGCTTAGCTGGGGACTGGGGCTACACCTTC.

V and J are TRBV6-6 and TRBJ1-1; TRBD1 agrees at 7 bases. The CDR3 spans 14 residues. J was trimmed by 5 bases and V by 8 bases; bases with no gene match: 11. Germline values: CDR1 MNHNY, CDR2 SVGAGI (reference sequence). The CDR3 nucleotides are TGTGCCAGCGGGTTAGGGGGCCAAGGGACTGAAGCTTTCTTT. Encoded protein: CASGLGGQGTEAFF.

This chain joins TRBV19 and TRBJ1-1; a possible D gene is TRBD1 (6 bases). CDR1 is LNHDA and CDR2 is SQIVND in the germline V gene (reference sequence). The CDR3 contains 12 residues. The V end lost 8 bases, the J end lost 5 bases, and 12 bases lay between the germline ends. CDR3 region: CASRYRDTEAFF. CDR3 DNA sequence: TGTGCCAGTCGATACAGGGATACTGAAGCTTTCTTT.

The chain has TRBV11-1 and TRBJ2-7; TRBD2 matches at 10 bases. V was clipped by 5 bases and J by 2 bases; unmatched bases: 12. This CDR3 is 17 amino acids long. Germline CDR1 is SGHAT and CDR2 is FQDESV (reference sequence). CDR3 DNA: TGTGCCAGCAGCCCCGGGAGAAGCGGGAGGGCCACCTACGAGCAGTACTTC. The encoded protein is CASSPGRSGRATYEQYF.

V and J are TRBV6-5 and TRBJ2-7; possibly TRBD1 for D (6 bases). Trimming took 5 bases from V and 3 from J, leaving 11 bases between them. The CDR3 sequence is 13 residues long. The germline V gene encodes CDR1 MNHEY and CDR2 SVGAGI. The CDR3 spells CASSRDRNYEQYF. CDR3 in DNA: TGTGCCAGCAGTCGCGACAGGAACTACGAGCAGTACTTC.

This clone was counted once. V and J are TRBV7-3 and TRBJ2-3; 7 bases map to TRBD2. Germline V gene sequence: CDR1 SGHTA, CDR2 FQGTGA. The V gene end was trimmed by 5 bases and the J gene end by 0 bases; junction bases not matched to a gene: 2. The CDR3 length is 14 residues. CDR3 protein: CASSPGGSTDTQYF. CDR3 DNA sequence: TGTGCCAGCAGCCCCGGGGGGAGCACAGATACGCAGTATTTT.

CDR3 protein: CATQEAVGETQYF. The CDR3 nucleotides read TGCGCCACCCAGGAAGCGGTAGGGGAGACCCAGTACTTC. This chain connects TRBV10-1 to TRBJ2-5, with D perhaps TRBD2 (5 bases). The germline V gene encodes CDR1 WNHNN and CDR2 SYGVQD (reference sequence). CDR3 length: 13 amino acids. The V and J ends lost 10 bases and 5 bases respectively, with 17 bases between them.

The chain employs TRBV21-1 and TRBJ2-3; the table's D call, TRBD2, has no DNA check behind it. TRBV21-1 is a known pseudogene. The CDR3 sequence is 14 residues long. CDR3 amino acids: CASSTREIKDTQYF. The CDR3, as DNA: TGTGCCAGCAGCACACGGGAGATTAAAGATACGCAGTATTTT.

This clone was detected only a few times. In nucleotides, the CDR3 is TGCGCCAGCAGCCAACAGGGGCTAGTGTCCTACAATGAGCAGTTCTTC. It encodes CASSQQGLVSYNEQFF. The chain has TRBV4-1 and TRBJ2-1, with D tentatively TRBD1 (6 bases). CDR3 length equals 16 residues. Trimming removed 2 bases from V and 1 base from J, with 12 bases in between. Per the germline V gene, CDR1 is MGHRA and CDR2 is YSYEKL.

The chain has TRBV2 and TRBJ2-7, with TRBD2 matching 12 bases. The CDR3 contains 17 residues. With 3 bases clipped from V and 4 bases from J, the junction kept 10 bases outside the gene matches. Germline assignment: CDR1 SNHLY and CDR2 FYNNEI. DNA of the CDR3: TGTGCCAGCAGTGATCTAGCTAGCGGGAGGGCCTTTTACGAGCAGTACTTC. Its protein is CASSDLASGRAFYEQYF.

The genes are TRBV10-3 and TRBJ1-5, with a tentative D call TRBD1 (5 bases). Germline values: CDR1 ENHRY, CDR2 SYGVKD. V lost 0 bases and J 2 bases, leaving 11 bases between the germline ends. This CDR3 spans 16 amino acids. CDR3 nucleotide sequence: TGTGCCATCAGTGAGTCGCCGGCAGGGCGCAATCAGCCCCAGCATTTT. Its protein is CAISESPAGRNQPQHF.

The CDR3 bases are TGCGCCAGCAGCTTGGTGGGGGCCAATGAGCAGTTCTTC. This encodes CASSLVGANEQFF. The rearrangement links TRBV5-1 to TRBJ2-1, with D possibly matching TRBD1 (6 bases). Deletions cut 0 bases from V and 6 bases from J, with 7 bases between. In germline, CDR1 is SGHRS, CDR2 YFSETQ. The CDR3 is 13 amino acids. Full variable domain (missing parts from reference TRBV5-1 and TRBJ2-1): KAGVTQTPRYLIKTRGQQVTLSCSPISGHRSVSWYQQTPGQGLQFLFEYFSETQRNKGNFPGRFSGRQFSNSRSEMNVSTLELGDSALYLCASSLVGANEQFFGPGTRLTVL.

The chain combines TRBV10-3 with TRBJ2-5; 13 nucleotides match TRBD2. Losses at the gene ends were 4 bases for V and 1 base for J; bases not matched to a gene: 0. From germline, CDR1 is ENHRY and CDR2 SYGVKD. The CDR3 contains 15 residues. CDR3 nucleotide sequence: TGTGCCATCAGTGGACTAGCGGGGGGCCAAGAGACCCAGTACTTC. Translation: CAISGLAGGQETQYF.

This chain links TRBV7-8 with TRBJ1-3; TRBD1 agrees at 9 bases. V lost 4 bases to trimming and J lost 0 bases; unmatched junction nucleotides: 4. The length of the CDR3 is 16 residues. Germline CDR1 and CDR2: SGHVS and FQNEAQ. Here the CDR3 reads CASSSQGASSGNTIYF. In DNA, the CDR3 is TGTGCCAGCAGCTCACAGGGGGCATCCTCTGGAAACACCATATATTTT.

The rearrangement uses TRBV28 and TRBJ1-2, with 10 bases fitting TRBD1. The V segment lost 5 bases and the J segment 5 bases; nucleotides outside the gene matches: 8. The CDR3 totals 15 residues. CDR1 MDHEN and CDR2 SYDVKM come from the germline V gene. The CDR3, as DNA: TGTGCCAGCAGTACCCAGCCGGGACAGGGGTATGGCTACACCTTC. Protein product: CASSTQPGQGYGYTF.